Listed here are 4 T cell receptor beta chains from one sample, sequenced in a study of control samples from healthy donors and cancer patients. Method: immunoSEQ multiplex PCR; TCRdb's copy keeps in-frame clones and lacks some. The sample contains 20,000 to 30,000 clones, under 95% of which appear only once. The sequenced material came from PBMCs. All receptors derive from a man aged 45-60 years with lung cancer.

The rearrangement joins TRBV5-6 to TRBJ1-2; 7 bases match TRBD1. CDR3 size: 14 residues. The germline V gene has CDR1 SGHDT and CDR2 YYEEEE. The J segment lost 6 bases and the V segment lost 2 bases, leaving 7 bases of the junction unmatched. The CDR3 loop is CASSFRTGSNGYTF. DNA for the CDR3: TGTGCCAGCAGCTTCCGGACAGGAAGCAATGGCTACACCTTC.

The chain couples TRBV18 to TRBJ1-5; no definite D call. This CDR3 is built from 16 residues. V dropped 6 bases and J dropped 5 bases, with 20 bases sitting between them. CDR1 and CDR2 from the germline V gene are KGHSH and LQKENI. The chain's CDR3 is CASSPQDSGVDQPQHF. In DNA form, the CDR3 reads TGTGCCAGCTCTCCTCAAGACTCCGGGGTGGATCAGCCCCAGCATTTT.

CDR3 protein: CASSKQGDYSGNTIYF. CDR3 nucleotide sequence: TGTGCCAGTAGCAAACAGGGTGACTACTCTGGAAACACCATATATTTT. The chain has TRBV19 and TRBJ1-3; TRBD1 is a possible D gene (6 bases). CDR3 length: 16 amino acids. CDR1 is LNHDA and CDR2 is SQIVND in the germline V gene (reference sequence). Trimming left V 6 bases short and J 0 bases short, with 15 bases between.

The chain combines TRBV19 with TRBJ2-5; TRBD1 agrees at 7 bases. J gave up 5 bases and V 5 bases, and 8 bases lay outside the gene matches. The CDR3 has 14 residues. From germline, CDR1 is LNHDA and CDR2 SQIVND (reference sequence). The CDR3 DNA follows: TGTGCCAGTAGTCCTCAGGGACAGAAGGAGACCCAGTACTTC. Translating gives CASSPQGQKETQYF.